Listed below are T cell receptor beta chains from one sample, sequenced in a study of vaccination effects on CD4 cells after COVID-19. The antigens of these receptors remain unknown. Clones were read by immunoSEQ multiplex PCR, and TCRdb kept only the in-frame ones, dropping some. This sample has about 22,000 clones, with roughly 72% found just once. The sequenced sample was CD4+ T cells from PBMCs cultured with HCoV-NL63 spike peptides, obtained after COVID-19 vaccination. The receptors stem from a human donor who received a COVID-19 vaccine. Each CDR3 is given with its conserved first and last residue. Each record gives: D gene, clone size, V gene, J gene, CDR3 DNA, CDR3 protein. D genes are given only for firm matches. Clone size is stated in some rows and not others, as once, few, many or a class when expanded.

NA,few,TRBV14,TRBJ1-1,TGTGCCAGCAGCCCCAGGACGGACGGTGAAGCTTTCTTT,CASSPRTDGEAFF
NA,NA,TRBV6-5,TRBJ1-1,TGTGCCAGCGATAGGGTAACTGAAGCTTTCTTT,CASDRVTEAFF
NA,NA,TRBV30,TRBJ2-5,TGTGCCTGGAGTTTAATGTACGTCGAGACCCAGTACTTC,CAWSLMYVETQYF
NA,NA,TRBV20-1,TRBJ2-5,TGCAGTGCTAGTGTTGGAGGGGTTGAGACCCAGTACTTC,CSASVGGVETQYF
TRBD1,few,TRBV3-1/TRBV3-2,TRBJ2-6,TGTGCCAGCAGCCCTGGTGGGACAGGTACCGGGGCCAACGTCCTGACTTTC,CASSPGGTGTGANVLTF
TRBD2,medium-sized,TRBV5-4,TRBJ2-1,TGTGCCAGCAGCCCGACTAGCGGGAGGGCCCCTGAGCAGTTCTTC,CASSPTSGRAPEQFF
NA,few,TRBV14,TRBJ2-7,TGTGCCAGCAGCCAATCGGGGGCATTACGGCAGTACTTC,CASSQSGALRQYF
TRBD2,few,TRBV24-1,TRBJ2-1,TGTGCCACCAGTTCCACTAGCGGGTGGACCTACAATGAGCAGTTCTTC,CATSSTSGWTYNEQFF
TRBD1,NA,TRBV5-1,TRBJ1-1,TGCGCCAGCAGTCGTGACAGGGTAAGGCGGAACACTGAAGCTTTCTTT,CASSRDRVRRNTEAFF
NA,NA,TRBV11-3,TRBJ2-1,TGTGCCAGCAGCCCCATGGAGGGAGGAGGTGAGCAGTTCTTC,CASSPMEGGGEQFF
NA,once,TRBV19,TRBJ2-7,TGTGCCAGTAGTAGGCAGCAGAGTTCCTACGAGCAGTACTTC,CASSRQQSSYEQYF
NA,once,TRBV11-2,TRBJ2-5,TGTGCCAGCAGCTTAGCTCGGGTGGAGACCCAGTACTTC,CASSLARVETQYF
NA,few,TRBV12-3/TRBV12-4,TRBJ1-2,TGTGCCAGCACCCCCACGGGGGGCTATGGCTACACCTTC,CASTPTGGYGYTF
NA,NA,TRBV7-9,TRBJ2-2,TGTGCCAGCAGCTTATTCCTCCAGAACACCGGGGAGCTGTTTTTT,CASSLFLQNTGELFF
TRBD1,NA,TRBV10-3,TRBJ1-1,TGTGCCATCAGTTTCCGACAGGGAGAGGAAGCTTTCTTT,CAISFRQGEEAFF
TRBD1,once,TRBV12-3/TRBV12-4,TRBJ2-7,TGTGCCAGCAGTCACGGACAGGGTTGGCAGTACTTC,CASSHGQGWQYF
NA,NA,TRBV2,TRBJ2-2,TGTGCCAGCAGTTTAGAGACTCAGAACACCGGGGAGCTGTTTTTT,CASSLETQNTGELFF
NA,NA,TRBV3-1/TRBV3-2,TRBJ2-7,TGTGCCAGCAGTGCCAATTTCGACTACGAGCAGTACTTC,CASSANFDYEQYF
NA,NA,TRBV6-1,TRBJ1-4,TGTGCCAGCAGTGAATGGCAGGCCGGGGAAAAACTGTTTTTT,CASSEWQAGEKLFF
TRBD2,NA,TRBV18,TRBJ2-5,TGTGCCAGCTCACTGGGACTAGCGGGGGTTTCTTTTGAGACCCAGTACTTC,CASSLGLAGVSFETQYF
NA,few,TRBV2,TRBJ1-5,TGTGCCAGCAGTGCTGGGGGAATGCAGCCCCAGCATTTT,CASSAGGMQPQHF
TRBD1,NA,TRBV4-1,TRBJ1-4,TGCGCCAGCAGCCAAGGAGGACAGGGTAGTGAAAAACTGTTTTTT,CASSQGGQGSEKLFF